This record covers a single T cell receptor beta chain. Its target is unknown. The source of the sample is a study of Ad26.COV2.S vaccination and SARS-CoV-2 variants. For the study at large: Sample donor was a member of the COV1001 Ad26.COV2.S trial arm.

TCRdb's copy holds only in-frame clones and misses some; the assay was immunoSEQ multiplex PCR. This table holds a few hundred thousand clones, 80% to 95% found once. Germline V gene lookup returns CDR1 SGDLS and CDR2 YYNGEE. This CDR3 is 15 amino acids long. The V end lost 4 bases, the J end lost 1 base, and 13 bases lay between the germline ends. Whole-study findings and limits: Substantial breadth was reported for post-vaccination spike-specific CD8+ and CD4+ T cells. Those who received vaccine or placebo ended up with similar non-spike TCR breadth.

Sample treatment: about 20 received Ad26.COV2.S at low or high dose, single or two shots; about 5 received placebo; per-sample allocation not given. The study sampled participants on day 63 after the first vaccine or placebo injection. The sample came from a Boston adult aged 18-55 years. The rearrangement links TRBV9 to TRBJ2-3, with D maybe TRBD1 (6 bases). This clonotype was obtained from a person aged 18 to 59 who received the Ad26.COV2.S COVID-19 vaccine or a placebo. The sequences come from peripheral blood, collected in a trial of Ad26.COV2.S vaccine versus placebo. The CDR3 bases are TGTGCCAGCAGCATAACAGGGTACGGCACAGATACGCAGTATTTT. Translating gives CASSITGYGTDTQYF.